The text below deals with one T cell receptor beta chain. What it recognizes is unknown. The data were taken from a study of cytomegalovirus exposure and HLA in healthy donors. Study observations and caveats: The study flagged fewer than 200 TCR beta chains as cytomegalovirus-associated. Rare TCR sequences dominated, though some public TCRs recurred in many donors.

V dropped 5 bases and J dropped 7; count of bases not matched to a gene: 8. The CDR3 is 16 amino acids. Per the germline V gene, CDR1 is SNHLY and CDR2 is FYNNEI. This table comes from immunoSEQ multiplex PCR, and its TCRdb copy is limited to in-frame clones, with some not included. This table has about 160,000 clones, 88% appearing once. The sequenced sample was PBMCs. J is TRBJ1-6 and V is TRBV2; 10 nucleotides agree with TRBD1. This receptor was taken from a man between 18 and 35 years old in good health and CMV-seronegative. This chain's CDR3 is CASSSNPGQGNSPLHF. CDR3 DNA sequence: TGTGCCAGCAGTTCAAACCCGGGACAGGGGAATTCACCCCTCCACTTT.